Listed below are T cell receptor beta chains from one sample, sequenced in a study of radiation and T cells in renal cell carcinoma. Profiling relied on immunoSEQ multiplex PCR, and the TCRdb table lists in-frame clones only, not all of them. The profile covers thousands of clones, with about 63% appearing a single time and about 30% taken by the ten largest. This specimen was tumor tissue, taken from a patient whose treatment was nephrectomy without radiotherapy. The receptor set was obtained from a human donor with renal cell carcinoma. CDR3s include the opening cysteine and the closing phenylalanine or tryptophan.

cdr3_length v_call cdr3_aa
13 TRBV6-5 CASRRVGENEQYF
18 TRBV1 CTSSLLGTSGRGTDTQYF
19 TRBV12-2 CASRPEGQASLSYNSPLHF
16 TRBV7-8 CASSARLTSDPDTQYF
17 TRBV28 CASSSRYAGARTDTQYF
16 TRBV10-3 CAISGIGTGGTGELFF
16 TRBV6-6 CASSYGASSGANVLTF
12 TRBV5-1 CASSLPGYAQFF
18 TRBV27 CASSLAPLAGGGTDTQYF
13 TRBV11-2 CASSPGQDYGYTF
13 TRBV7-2 CASSLPNNEKLFF
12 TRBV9 CASSVGQNEQFF
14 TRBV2 CASSYRVVNTEAFF
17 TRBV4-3 CASSQDPEREGLDTQYF
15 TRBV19 CASSIVDSGTYEQYF
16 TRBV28 CASSLSTSGHYNEQFF
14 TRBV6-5 CASSYSAGLDGYTF
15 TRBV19 CASSGGQGAWDEQFF
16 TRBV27 CASSLAAGARSGEQYF
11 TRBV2 CASSVQHEQYF